Below are 2 T cell receptor beta chains sequenced from a single sample in a study of T cells in Graves' hyperthyroidism and ophthalmopathy. TCR beta CDR3 sequences were amplified from RNA transcripts. The HTBI primer set served for first-round RT-PCR of the TCR CDR3. Each CDR3 protein is one row after TCRdb ran MiXCR on the multiplex PCR reads. The repertoire holds hundreds of thousands of distinct CDR3 sequences, with over 40% as singletons. Sequenced sample: peripheral blood or thyroid tissue (not recorded which). The receptors originated from an adult man with Graves' disease, either hyperthyroidism or ophthalmopathy (not recorded which).

This clonotype appeared a few times. The chain employs TRBV20-1 and TRBJ2-7; no definite D call. Trimming stripped 3 bases from V and 2 bases from J, with 11 bases between. The CDR3 spans 13 residues. CDR1 and CDR2 from the germline V gene are DFQATT and SNEGSKA (reference sequence). This chain's CDR3 is CSASGLLTYEQYF. CDR3 nucleotide sequence: TGCAGTGCTAGCGGCCTACTCACCTACGAGCAGTACTTC.

This chain links TRBV25-1 with TRBJ2-7, with 9 nucleotides matching TRBD2. The CDR3 length is 16 residues. Germline V gives CDR1 MGHDK, CDR2 SYGVNS. J lost 5 bases, V lost 3 bases, and 11 bases had no gene match. This chain's CDR3 is CASSDLAGMRDHEQYF. The CDR3 region has the DNA TGTGCCAGCAGTGATCTAGCGGGAATGAGGGACCACGAGCAGTACTTC.